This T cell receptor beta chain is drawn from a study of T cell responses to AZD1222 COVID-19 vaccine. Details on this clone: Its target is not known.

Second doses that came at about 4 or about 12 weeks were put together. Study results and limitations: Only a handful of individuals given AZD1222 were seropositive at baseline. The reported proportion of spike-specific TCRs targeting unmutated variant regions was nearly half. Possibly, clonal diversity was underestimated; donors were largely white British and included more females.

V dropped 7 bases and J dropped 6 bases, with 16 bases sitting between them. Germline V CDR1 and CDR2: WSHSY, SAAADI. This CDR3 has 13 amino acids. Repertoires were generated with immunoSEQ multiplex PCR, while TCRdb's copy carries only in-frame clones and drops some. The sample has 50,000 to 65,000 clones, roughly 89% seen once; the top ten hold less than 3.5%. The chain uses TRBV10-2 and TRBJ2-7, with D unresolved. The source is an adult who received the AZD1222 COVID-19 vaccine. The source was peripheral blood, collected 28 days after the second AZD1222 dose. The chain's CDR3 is CASKIAGEREQYF. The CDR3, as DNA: TGCGCCAGCAAAATAGCCGGAGAGCGCGAGCAGTACTTC.